This passage covers 20 T cell receptor beta chains from one sample sequenced in a study of human T cells and chemical hapten exposure. Sample time point: pre-sensitization, week 0. Treatment defined: therapeutic diphenylcyclopropenone sensitization with weekly scalp DPC. TCRdb called the RACE reads again in MiXCR, with one record for every CDR3 protein. Of about 300,000 distinct CDR3 sequences listed, 5.5% were seen once; the top ten hold about 8.2%. The specimen comprised whole blood, sampled in connection with sensitization to the hapten diphenylcyclopropenone (DPC). The receptors were gathered from a woman in her late teens or twenties with alopecia areata. Some clones in this sample may be carry-over from other donors' samples.

A single count supports this clonotype. The junction and the germline gene differ at one end; a read error may be behind it. The chain links TRBV6-2 or TRBV6-3 to TRBJ1-1, with no clear D. This CDR3 is built from 13 residues. Germline-derived CDR1 and CDR2 are MNHEY and SVGEGT. CDR3 coding DNA: TGTGCCAGCAGTCGGTCAGGAAACATTGAAGCTTTCTTT. This encodes CASSRSGNIEAFF.

This clonotype was counted ten times or more. V is TRBV27 and J is TRBJ1-2; perhaps TRBD1 as D (5 bases). CDR3 length equals 13 residues. Germline CDR1 and CDR2: MNHEY and SMNVEV (reference sequence). V was clipped by 6 bases and J by 4 bases, with 12 bases between them. This CDR3 reads CASSRDSSYGYTF. DNA for the CDR3: TGTGCCAGCAGCCGGGACTCGTCCTATGGCTACACCTTC.

This clonotype was observed a handful of times. The rearrangement joins TRBV2 to TRBJ1-4; 9 bases match TRBD1. Per the germline V gene, CDR1 is SNHLY and CDR2 is FYNNEI. Trimming cost V 8 bases and J 5 bases; bases outside gene matches: 6. The CDR3 is 14 amino acids. The CDR3 coding sequence is TGTGCCAGCGGGACAGGGTTAAAGAATGAAAAACTGTTTTTT. Translated: CASGTGLKNEKLFF.

The sample holds many counts of this clonotype. This chain links TRBV7-9 with TRBJ1-1; 7 bases map to TRBD1. V trimming: 4 bases; J trimming: 4 bases; junction bases outside the gene matches: 6. The CDR3 loop spans 14 amino acids. From germline, CDR1 is SEHNR and CDR2 FQNEAQ (reference sequence). The CDR3 reads CASSSRTGATEAFF. DNA of the CDR3: TGTGCCAGCAGCTCAAGGACAGGAGCCACTGAAGCTTTCTTT.

The rearrangement links TRBV19 to TRBJ1-2, with D possibly TRBD1 on 6 matching bases. Trimming shortened V by 5 bases and J by 6 bases, and 13 bases separated the two germline ends. CDR1 is LNHDA and CDR2 is SQIVND in the germline V gene (reference sequence). This CDR3 spans 13 amino acids. DNA of the CDR3: TGTGCCAGTAGTCACCTCAGGGGAGATGGCTACACCTTC. As protein: CASSHLRGDGYTF.

The chain combines TRBV27 with TRBJ1-1; tentative D call: TRBD1 (5 bases). This CDR3 comprises 14 residues. Germline loops: CDR1 MNHEY, CDR2 SMNVEV (reference sequence). V was pared by 5 bases and J by 0 bases, with 10 bases between. The CDR3 spells CASSPHRLNTEAFF. For the CDR3, the DNA is TGTGCCAGCAGTCCGCACAGGTTGAACACTGAAGCTTTCTTT.

Only a few counts were recorded for this clonotype. V is TRBV12-3 or TRBV12-4 and J is TRBJ2-1; D is undetermined. The germline V and J ends were trimmed by 6 bases and 2 bases, with 17 bases remaining between them. The length of the CDR3 is 16 residues. The CDR3 here is CASSPSRFRPYNEQFF. Here the CDR3 DNA reads TGTGCCAGCAGCCCTTCTCGGTTTCGGCCCTACAATGAGCAGTTCTTC.

Ten or more counts support this clonotype. This chain uses TRBV6-7 with TRBJ1-6; D may be TRBD1 (5 bases). TRBV6-7 falls under the ORF class, with uncertain function. V lost 0 bases and J lost 11, with 17 bases in between. The CDR3 sequence is 16 residues long. The CDR3 is CASSYSTGTLLAPLHF. The CDR3 nucleotides are TGTGCCAGCAGTTACTCAACCGGGACTCTCCTAGCACCCCTCCACTTT.

CDR3 in DNA: TGTGCCAGCAGCTTAGTAGGTACTAGCGGGGGCCTTTACAATGAGCAGTTCTTC. It is translated as CASSLVGTSGGLYNEQFF. V is TRBV7-2 and J is TRBJ2-1; 11 nucleotides align to TRBD2. The CDR3 spans 18 residues. Per germline, CDR1 SGHTA and CDR2 FQGNSA. J gave up 4 bases and V 1 base, and 9 bases lay outside the gene matches.

CDR3 in DNA: TGTGCCAGCAGTATGGACGGGTCCTACGAGCAGTACTTC. Residues: CASSMDGSYEQYF. The chain employs TRBV28 and TRBJ2-7; no reliable D call. The germline gives CDR1 MDHEN, CDR2 SYDVKM. Trimming left V 5 bases short and J 1 base short, with 9 bases between. The CDR3 has 13 amino acids.

For this clonotype: It is likely a read error, because the conserved phenylalanine at the end of the CDR3 is missing. The chain links TRBV29-1 to TRBJ1-1; D unresolved. The CDR3 extends over 11 amino acids. Germline lookup yields CDR1 SQVTM and CDR2 ANQGSEA. V was clipped by 7 bases and J by 0 bases, with 6 bases between them. The CDR3 sequence is CSGMLNTEAFL. Here the CDR3 DNA reads TGCAGCGGGATGTTGAACACTGAAGCTTTCTTA.

This clonotype has more than one count but fewer than ten. The chain combines TRBV7-9 with TRBJ1-2; D is possibly TRBD1 (5 bases). This CDR3 is built from 14 residues. CDR1 is SEHNR and CDR2 is FQNEAQ in the germline V gene (reference sequence). V lost 0 bases and J 7 bases, leaving 12 bases between the germline ends. The CDR3 here is CASSLAGQGSGYTF. Written as DNA, the CDR3 is TGTGCCAGCAGCTTAGCCGGTCAGGGCAGTGGCTACACCTTC.

This clonotype was seen many times. This chain connects TRBV5-5 to TRBJ1-3; D is unclear. CDR1 and CDR2 (germline): SGHKS, YYEKEE (reference sequence). V gave up 0 bases and J gave up 0 bases, with 10 bases separating them. The CDR3 consists of 16 residues. CDR3 nucleotides: TGTGCCAGCAGCTTGGGACTTCCGAGCTCTGGAAACACCATATATTTT. As protein: CASSLGLPSSGNTIYF.

The chain joins TRBV7-9 to TRBJ2-2, with 10 positions matching TRBD1. V lost 0 bases and J lost 6; bases outside the gene matches: 4. The CDR3 has 16 residues. CDR1 and CDR2 from the germline V gene are SEHNR and FQNEAQ (reference sequence). In nucleotides, the CDR3 is TGTGCCAGCAGCTTAGCCGGGACAGGGGTGTCCGGGGAGCTGTTTTTT. As protein: CASSLAGTGVSGELFF.

This clonotype was observed at least ten times. J is TRBJ1-3 and V is TRBV2, with D possibly matching TRBD1 (6 bases). CDR3 length equals 17 residues. The V gene's germline CDR1 is SNHLY and CDR2 FYNNEI. Trimming stripped 2 bases from V and 0 bases from J, with 14 bases between. Here the CDR3 DNA reads TGTGCCAGCAGTGAATCCGGGGGGGCCTTCTCTGGAAACACCATATATTTT. Its translation: CASSESGGAFSGNTIYF.

This clonotype was observed many times. The V and J genes are TRBV4-1 and TRBJ2-1; 7 nucleotides match TRBD1. The V gene end was trimmed by 1 base and the J gene end by 8 bases; junction bases not matched to a gene: 11. CDR1 and CDR2 (germline): MGHRA, YSYEKL. The CDR3 loop spans 16 amino acids. CDR3 loop: CASSQVSKQGWDEQFF. The CDR3, as DNA: TGCGCCAGCAGCCAAGTCTCAAAACAGGGGTGGGATGAGCAGTTCTTC.

This clonotype was found many times. The CDR3 is CASSFLSGASEQYF. As DNA, the CDR3 is TGTGCCAGCAGTTTCTTGAGTGGTGCTAGCGAGCAGTACTTC. The chain has TRBV27 and TRBJ2-7, with D hard to call. The V and J ends lost 3 bases and 6 bases respectively, with 15 bases between them. This CDR3 is 14 amino acids long. The germline V gene has CDR1 MNHEY and CDR2 SMNVEV (reference sequence).

The chain links TRBV4-2 to TRBJ2-3; D ambiguous. The CDR3 is made up of 15 amino acids. CDR1 is LGHNA and CDR2 is YNFKEQ in the germline V gene. V gave up 4 bases and J gave up 0 bases, with 11 bases separating them. This CDR3 reads CASSPSEMSTDTQYF. In nucleotides, the CDR3 is TGTGCCAGCAGCCCAAGTGAAATGAGCACAGATACGCAGTATTTT.

This clonotype was observed at least ten times. The V gene is TRBV6-2 or TRBV6-3, the J gene TRBJ1-1; D call uncertain. CDR3 length equals 12 residues. V shed 5 bases and J shed 0 bases, with 4 bases lying between them. CDR1 MNHEY and CDR2 SVGEGT come from the germline V gene. CDR3 bases: TGTGCCAGCAGTCGACTGAACACTGAAGCTTTCTTT. As protein: CASSRLNTEAFF.

The rearrangement uses TRBV3-1 and TRBJ1-6, with D hard to call. Germline V gene data show CDR1 as LGHDT and CDR2 as YNNKEL (reference sequence). Trimming took 6 bases from V and 7 from J, leaving 10 bases between them. The CDR3 contains 13 residues. The chain's CDR3 is CASRLDGNSPLHF. DNA of the CDR3: TGTGCCAGCAGATTGGACGGGAATTCACCCCTCCACTTT.